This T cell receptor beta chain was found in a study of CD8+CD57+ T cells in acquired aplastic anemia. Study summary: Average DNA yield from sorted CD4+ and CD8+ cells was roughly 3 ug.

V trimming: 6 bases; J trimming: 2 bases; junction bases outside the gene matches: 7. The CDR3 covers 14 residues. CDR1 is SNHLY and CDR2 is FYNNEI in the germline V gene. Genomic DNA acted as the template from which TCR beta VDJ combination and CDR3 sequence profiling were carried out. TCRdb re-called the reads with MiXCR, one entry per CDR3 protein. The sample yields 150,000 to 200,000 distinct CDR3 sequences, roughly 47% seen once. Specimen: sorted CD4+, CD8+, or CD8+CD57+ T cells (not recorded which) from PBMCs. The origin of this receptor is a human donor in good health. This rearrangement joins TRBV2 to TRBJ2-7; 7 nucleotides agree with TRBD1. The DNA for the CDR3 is TGTGCCAGCAGCCCTAGGGACAGAGCCTACGAGCAGTACTTC. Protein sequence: CASSPRDRAYEQYF.